This record looks at one TCR beta chain sequence and its context. Its target is not known. This entry is derived from a study of CD8 T cells in ankylosing spondylitis. Findings of the study overall: Disease-linked clones reportedly concentrated significantly in matched ankylosing spondylitis synovial fluid. Disease-linked clones were found to be CD8+ and relatively rare in peripheral blood.

CDR3 size: 15 residues. Per germline, CDR1 MNHEY and CDR2 SMNVEV (reference sequence). The V end lost 5 bases, the J end lost 0 bases, and 11 bases lay between the germline ends. Libraries of TCR beta came from quantitative 5'-RACE with molecular barcodes. TCRdb redid the calling of the 5' RACE reads with MiXCR, one entry per CDR3 protein. The sample has 150,000 to 200,000 distinct CDR3 sequences, more than 10% seen once; the top ten hold more than 15%. The sample consisted of blood, either unsorted or a sorted T cell fraction (not recorded which). The clonotype was recovered from a male donor with ankylosing spondylitis or in good health (not recorded which). The rearrangement joins TRBV27 to TRBJ1-5, with a possible D match to TRBD1 (6 bases). CDR3 bases: TGTGCCAGCAGTGATACAGGGTATAGCAATCAGCCCCAGCATTTT. As protein: CASSDTGYSNQPQHF.